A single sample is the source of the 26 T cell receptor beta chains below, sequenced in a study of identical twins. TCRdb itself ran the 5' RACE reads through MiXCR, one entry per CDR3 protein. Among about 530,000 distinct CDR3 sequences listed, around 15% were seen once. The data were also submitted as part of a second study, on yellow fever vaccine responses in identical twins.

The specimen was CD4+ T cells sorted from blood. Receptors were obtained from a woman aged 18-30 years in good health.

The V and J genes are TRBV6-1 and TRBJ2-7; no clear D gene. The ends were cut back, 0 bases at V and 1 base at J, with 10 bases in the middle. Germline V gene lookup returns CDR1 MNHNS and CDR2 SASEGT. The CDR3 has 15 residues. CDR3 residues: CASSEASRFSYEQYV. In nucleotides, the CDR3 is TGTGCCAGCAGTGAAGCGAGCAGGTTTTCCTACGAGCAGTACGTC.

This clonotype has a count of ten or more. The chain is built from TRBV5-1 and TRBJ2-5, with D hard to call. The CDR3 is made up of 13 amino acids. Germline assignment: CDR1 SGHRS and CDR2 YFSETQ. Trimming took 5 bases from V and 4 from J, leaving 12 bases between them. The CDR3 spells CASRTGLTETQYF. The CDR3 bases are TGCGCCAGCAGGACCGGTTTGACAGAGACCCAGTACTTC.

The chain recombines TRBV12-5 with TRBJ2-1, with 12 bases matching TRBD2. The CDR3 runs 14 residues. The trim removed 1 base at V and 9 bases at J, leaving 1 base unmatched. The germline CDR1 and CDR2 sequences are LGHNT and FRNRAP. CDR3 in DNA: TGTGCTAGTGGTTTGGGACTAGCGGGAGTTGAGCAGTTCTTC. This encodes CASGLGLAGVEQFF.

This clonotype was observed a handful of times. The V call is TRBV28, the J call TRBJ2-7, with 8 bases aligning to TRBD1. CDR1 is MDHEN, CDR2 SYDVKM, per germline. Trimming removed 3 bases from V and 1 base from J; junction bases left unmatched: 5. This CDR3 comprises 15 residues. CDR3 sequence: CASSFARDRSYEQYV. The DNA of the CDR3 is TGTGCCAGCAGTTTCGCCCGGGACAGGTCCTACGAGCAGTACGTC.

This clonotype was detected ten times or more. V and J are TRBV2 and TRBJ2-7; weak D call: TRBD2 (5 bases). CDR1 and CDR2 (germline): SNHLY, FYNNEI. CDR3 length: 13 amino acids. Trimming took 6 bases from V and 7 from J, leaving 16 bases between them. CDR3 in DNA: TGTGCCAGCAGCCGCGACTACTGGGCGGAGCAGTACGTC. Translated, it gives CASSRDYWAEQYV.

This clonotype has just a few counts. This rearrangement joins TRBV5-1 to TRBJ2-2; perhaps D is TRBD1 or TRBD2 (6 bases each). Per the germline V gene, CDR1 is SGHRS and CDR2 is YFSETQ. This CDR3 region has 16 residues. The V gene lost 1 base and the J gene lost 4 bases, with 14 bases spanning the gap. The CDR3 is CASSLIGGVPTGELFF. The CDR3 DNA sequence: TGCGCCAGCAGCTTGATCGGGGGCGTCCCCACCGGGGAGCTGTTTTTT. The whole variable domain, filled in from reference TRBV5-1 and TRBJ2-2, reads KAGVTQTPRYLIKTRGQQVTLSCSPISGHRSVSWYQQTPGQGLQFLFEYFSETQRNKGNFPGRFSGRQFSNSRSEMNVSTLELGDSALYLCASSLIGGVPTGELFFGEGSRLTVL.

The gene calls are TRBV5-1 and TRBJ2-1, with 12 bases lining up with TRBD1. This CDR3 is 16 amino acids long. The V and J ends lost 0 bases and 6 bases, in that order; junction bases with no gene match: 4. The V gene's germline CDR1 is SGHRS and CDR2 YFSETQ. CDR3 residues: CASSLGGTGGINEQFF. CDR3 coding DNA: TGCGCCAGCAGCTTGGGTGGGACAGGGGGCATCAATGAGCAGTTCTTC.

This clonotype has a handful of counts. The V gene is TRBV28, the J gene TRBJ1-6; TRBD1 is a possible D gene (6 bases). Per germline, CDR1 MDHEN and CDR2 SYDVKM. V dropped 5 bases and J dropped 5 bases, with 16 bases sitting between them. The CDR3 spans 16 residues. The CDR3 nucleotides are TGTGCCAGCAGTCGTCTGGGGGCCACCGATAATTCACCCCTCCACTTT. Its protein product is CASSRLGATDNSPLHF.

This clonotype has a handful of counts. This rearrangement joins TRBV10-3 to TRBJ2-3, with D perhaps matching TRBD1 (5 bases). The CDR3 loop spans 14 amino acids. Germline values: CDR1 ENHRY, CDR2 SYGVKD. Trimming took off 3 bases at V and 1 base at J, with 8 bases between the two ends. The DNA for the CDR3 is TGTGCCATCAGTGAAATCAGGGGCACAGATACGCAGTATTTT. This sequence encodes CAISEIRGTDTQYF.

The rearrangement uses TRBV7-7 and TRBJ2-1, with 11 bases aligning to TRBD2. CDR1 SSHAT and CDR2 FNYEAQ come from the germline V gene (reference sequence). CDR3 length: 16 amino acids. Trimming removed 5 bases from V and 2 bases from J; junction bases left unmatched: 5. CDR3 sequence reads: CASSPRLAGPYNEQFF. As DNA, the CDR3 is TGTGCCAGCAGCCCCCGACTAGCGGGGCCCTACAATGAGCAGTTCTTC.

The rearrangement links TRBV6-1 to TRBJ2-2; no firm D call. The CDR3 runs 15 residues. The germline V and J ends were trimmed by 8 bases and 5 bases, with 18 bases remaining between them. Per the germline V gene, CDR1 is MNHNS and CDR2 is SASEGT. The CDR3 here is CASLRAQVRTGELFF. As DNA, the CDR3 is TGTGCCAGCCTTAGGGCGCAGGTCAGGACCGGGGAGCTGTTTTTT.

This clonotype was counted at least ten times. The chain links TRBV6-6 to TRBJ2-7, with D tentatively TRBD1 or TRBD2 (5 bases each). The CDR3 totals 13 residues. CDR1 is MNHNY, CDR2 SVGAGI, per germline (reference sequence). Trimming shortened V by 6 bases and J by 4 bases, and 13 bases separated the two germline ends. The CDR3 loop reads CASSLGTAYEQYV. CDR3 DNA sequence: TGTGCCAGCAGCCTGGGGACCGCTTACGAGCAGTACGTC.

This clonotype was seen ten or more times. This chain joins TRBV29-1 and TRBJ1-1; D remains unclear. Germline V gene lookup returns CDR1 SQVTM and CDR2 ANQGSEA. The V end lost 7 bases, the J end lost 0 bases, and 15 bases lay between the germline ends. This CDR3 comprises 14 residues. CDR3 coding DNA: TGCAGCGCCAAAACCACGGGTATGAACACTGAAGCTTTCTTT. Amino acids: CSAKTTGMNTEAFF.

CDR3 sequence: CASSLARSTGELFF. Written as DNA, the CDR3 is TGTGCCAGCAGTTTAGCAAGATCAACCGGGGAGCTGTTTTTT. The V call is TRBV12-3 or TRBV12-4, the J call TRBJ2-2; D is uncertain. Trimming pared 0 bases from V and 5 bases from J, leaving 7 bases between. The CDR3 covers 14 residues.

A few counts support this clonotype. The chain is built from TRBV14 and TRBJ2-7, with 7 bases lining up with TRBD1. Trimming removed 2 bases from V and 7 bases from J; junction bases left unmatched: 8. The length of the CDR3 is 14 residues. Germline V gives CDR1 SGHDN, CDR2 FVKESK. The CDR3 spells CASSQTTGVGEQYF. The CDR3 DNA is TGTGCCAGCAGCCAAACTACAGGGGTGGGAGAGCAGTACTTC.

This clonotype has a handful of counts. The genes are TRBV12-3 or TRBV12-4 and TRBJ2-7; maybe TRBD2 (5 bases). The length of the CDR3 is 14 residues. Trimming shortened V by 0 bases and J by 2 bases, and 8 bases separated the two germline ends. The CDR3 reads CASSLAGATYEQYF. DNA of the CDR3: TGTGCCAGCAGTTTAGCGGGAGCTACCTACGAGCAGTACTTC.

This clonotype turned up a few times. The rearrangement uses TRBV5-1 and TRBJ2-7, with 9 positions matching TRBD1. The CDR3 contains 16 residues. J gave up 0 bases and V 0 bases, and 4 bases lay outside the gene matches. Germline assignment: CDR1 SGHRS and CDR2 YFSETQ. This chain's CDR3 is CASSLAGQGLSYEQYF. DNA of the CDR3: TGCGCCAGCAGCTTGGCAGGACAGGGGCTCTCCTACGAGCAGTACTTC.

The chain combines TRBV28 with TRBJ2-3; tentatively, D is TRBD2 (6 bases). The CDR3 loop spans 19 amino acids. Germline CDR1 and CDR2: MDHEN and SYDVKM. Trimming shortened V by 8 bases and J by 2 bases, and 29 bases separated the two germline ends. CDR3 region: CASRIRGGRRATHTDTQYF. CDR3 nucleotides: TGTGCCAGCCGAATAAGGGGAGGACGCCGGGCCACACACACAGATACGCAGTATTTT.

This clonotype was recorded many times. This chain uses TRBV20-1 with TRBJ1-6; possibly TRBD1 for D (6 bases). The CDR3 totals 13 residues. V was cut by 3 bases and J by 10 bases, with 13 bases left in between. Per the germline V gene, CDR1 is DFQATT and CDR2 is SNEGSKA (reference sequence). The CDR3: CSASGGPSSPLHF. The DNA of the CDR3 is TGCAGTGCTAGCGGGGGGCCCAGCTCACCCCTCCACTTT.

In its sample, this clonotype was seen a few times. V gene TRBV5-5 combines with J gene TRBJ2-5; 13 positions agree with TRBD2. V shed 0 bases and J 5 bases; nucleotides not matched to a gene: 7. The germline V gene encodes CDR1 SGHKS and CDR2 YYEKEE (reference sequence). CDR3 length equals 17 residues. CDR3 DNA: TGTGCCAGCAGCTTGGGGACTAGCGGGAGAACGGTGGAGACCCAGTACTTC. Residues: CASSLGTSGRTVETQYF.

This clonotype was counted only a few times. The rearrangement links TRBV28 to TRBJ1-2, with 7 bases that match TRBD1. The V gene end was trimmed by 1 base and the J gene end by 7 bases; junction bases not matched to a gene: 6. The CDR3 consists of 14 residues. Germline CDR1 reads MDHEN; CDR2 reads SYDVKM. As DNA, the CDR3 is TGTGCCAGCAGTTTATTTGACAGGGTTTCTGGCTACACCTTC. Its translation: CASSLFDRVSGYTF.

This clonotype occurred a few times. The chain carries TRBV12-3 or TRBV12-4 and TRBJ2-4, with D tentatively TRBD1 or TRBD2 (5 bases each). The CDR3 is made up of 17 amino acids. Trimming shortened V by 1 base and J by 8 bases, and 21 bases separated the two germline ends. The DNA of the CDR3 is TGTGCCAGCAGTTTAGGACTCGGGGCGCCAATTAGAGACATTCAGTACTTC. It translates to CASSLGLGAPIRDIQYF.

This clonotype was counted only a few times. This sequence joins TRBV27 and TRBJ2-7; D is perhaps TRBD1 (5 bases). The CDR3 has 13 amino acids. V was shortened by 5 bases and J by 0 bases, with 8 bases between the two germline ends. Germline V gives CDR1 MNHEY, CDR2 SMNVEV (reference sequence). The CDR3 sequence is CASSPRASYEQYF. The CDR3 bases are TGTGCCAGCAGTCCCAGGGCCTCCTACGAGCAGTACTTC.

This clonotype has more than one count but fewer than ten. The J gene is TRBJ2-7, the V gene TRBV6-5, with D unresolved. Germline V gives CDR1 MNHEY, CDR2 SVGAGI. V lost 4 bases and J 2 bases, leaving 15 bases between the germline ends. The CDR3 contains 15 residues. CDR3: CASSSFPGLTYEQYV. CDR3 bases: TGTGCCAGCAGTTCCTTCCCAGGCCTAACCTACGAGCAGTACGTC.

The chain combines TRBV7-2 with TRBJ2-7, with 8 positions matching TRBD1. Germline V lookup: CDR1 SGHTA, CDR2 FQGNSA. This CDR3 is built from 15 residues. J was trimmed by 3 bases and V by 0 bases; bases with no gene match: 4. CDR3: CASSLASGTGYEQYF. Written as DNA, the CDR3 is TGTGCCAGCAGCTTAGCCTCCGGGACAGGCTACGAGCAGTACTTC.

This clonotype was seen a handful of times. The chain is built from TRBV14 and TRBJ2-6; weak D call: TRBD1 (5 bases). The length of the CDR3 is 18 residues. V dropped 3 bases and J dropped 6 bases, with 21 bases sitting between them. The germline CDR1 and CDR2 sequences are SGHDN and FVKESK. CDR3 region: CASSQVGREGVKANVLTF. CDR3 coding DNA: TGTGCCAGCAGCCAGGTCGGCAGGGAAGGCGTAAAGGCCAACGTCCTGACTTTC.